Shown below are 12 T cell receptor beta chains from a single sample sequenced in a study of tumor-infiltrating lymphocytes in primary liver carcinoma. A constant-region primer primed TCR beta cDNA synthesis from roughly 500 ng of total RNA. ARM-PCR, slightly modified, supplied the TCR beta libraries through three nested multiplex PCR rounds. Amplification in the first two PCR rounds was performed using TRBV1-TRBV30 forward primers and a C-beta reverse primer for roughly 10 cycles each. TCRdb reprocessed the multiplex PCR reads with MiXCR, giving one entry per CDR3 protein. The data show around 330,000 distinct CDR3 sequences, with around three fifths seen just once and roughly 9% held by the top ten. Out of unsorted whole blood came the blood RNA, and germline DNA was extracted as well. Sequencing was carried out using peripheral blood. The receptor source for this set is a man aged 35-49 years with primary liver carcinoma and hepatitis B virus infection.

As to this clonotype: One junction end does not reproduce the germline sequence, and a read error may be involved. The rearrangement links TRBV6-1 to TRBJ2-3, with unresolved D. The CDR3 has 11 amino acids. Germline values: CDR1 MNHNS, CDR2 SASEGT. The CDR3 sequence is CASSETVTQYF. For the CDR3, the DNA is TGTGCCAGCAGTGAAACAGTTACGCAGTATTTC.

This clonotype was counted between two and nine times. The junction differs from germline at one of its ends, possibly a read error. The gene calls are TRBV11-1 and TRBJ2-2; no reliable D call. Looked up from germline, CDR1 is SGHAT and CDR2 is FQDESV (reference sequence). The CDR3 contains 19 residues. The CDR3 DNA reads TGTGTCAGCAGCTTAACCTCGGGCACTCAAAGCTCGAACACCGGGGAGCTGTTTTTT. It translates to CVSSLTSGTQSSNTGELFF.

The chain joins TRBV11-2 to TRBJ2-2; 7 nucleotides agree with TRBD2. CDR1 is SGHAT and CDR2 is FQNNGV in the germline V gene. The CDR3 runs 15 residues. J lost 6 bases, V lost 5 bases, and 9 bases had no gene match. CDR3 nucleotide sequence: TGTGCCAGCAGCATAAGACTAGCCTACGCCGGGGAGCTGTTTTTT. It encodes CASSIRLAYAGELFF.

With regard to this clonotype: One junction end disagrees with the germline gene, perhaps due to a read error. The V call is TRBV5-4, the J call TRBJ2-1; no definite D call. Germline lookup yields CDR1 SGHNT and CDR2 YYREEE (reference sequence). The CDR3 runs to 14 residues. The CDR3 sequence is CVSSRSGSYNEQFF. The CDR3 DNA is TGTGTCAGCAGCCGATCGGGCTCCTACAATGAGCAGTTCTTC.

This rearrangement joins TRBV7-2 to TRBJ1-5; D gene unclear. The length of the CDR3 is 13 residues. Trimming shortened V by 2 bases and J by 5 bases, and 7 bases separated the two germline ends. Germline V gene lookup returns CDR1 SGHTA and CDR2 FQGNSA. CDR3 region: CASSLQPYQPQHF. CDR3 nucleotide sequence: TGTGCCAGCAGCTTACAACCTTATCAGCCCCAGCATTTT.

As concerns this clonotype: This may be a read error: a much more frequent sequence differs by one nucleotide. The rearrangement uses TRBV7-8 and TRBJ2-7; the D gene is possibly TRBD2 (5 bases). CDR1 is SGHVS and CDR2 is FQNEAQ in the germline V gene. This CDR3 has 16 amino acids. This chain's CDR3 is CVSSLVGTRPGFEQYF. The CDR3, as DNA: TGTGTCAGCAGCTTAGTCGGTACTAGACCCGGCTTTGAGCAGTACTTC.

Comments on this clonotype: Without the conserved terminal phenylalanine or tryptophan, this CDR3 likely stems from a read error. CDR3 in amino acids: CASSSGQEGATGELFS. In nucleotides, the CDR3 is TGTGCCAGCAGTTCCGGACAGGAGGGGGCCACCGGGGAGCTGTTTTCT. V gene TRBV12-3 or TRBV12-4 combines with J gene TRBJ2-2; TRBD1 might be the D (7 bases). Trimming left V 4 bases short and J 4 bases short, with 16 bases between. The CDR3 loop spans 16 amino acids.

On this clonotype itself: A much larger clone differs from this one at a single base, so this may be a read error. The final CDR3 position lacks the conserved phenylalanine or tryptophan, pointing to a likely read error. CDR3 amino acids: CASSYVRLSTGNEQFS. The CDR3 DNA reads TGTGCCAGCAGTTACGTTCGGCTAAGCACAGGCAATGAGCAGTTCTCC. The chain links TRBV6-2 or TRBV6-3 to TRBJ2-1, with a possible D match to TRBD1 (5 bases). The CDR3 spans 16 residues. Trimming removed 2 bases from V and 6 bases from J, with 17 bases in between. Germline lookup yields CDR1 MNHEY and CDR2 SVGEGT.

Points on this clonotype: This may be a read error, as it is one base from a much larger clone. The chain employs TRBV28 and TRBJ1-2; no clear D gene. The length of the CDR3 is 11 residues. The germline V gene has CDR1 MDHEN and CDR2 SYDVKM. The CDR3 sequence: CASSMRTGCTF. DNA of the CDR3: TGTGCCAGCAGTATGCGGACTGGCTGCACCTTC.

Remarks on this clonotype: This may arise from a read error, as a much more abundant clone is one base away. V is TRBV10-3 and J is TRBJ2-1; possibly TRBD1 or TRBD2 for D (7 bases each). Germline CDR1 is ENHRY and CDR2 is SYGVKD. This CDR3 contains 15 residues. CDR3 bases: TGTGTCATCACCCCGTCCAGGGGGGGATACAATGAGCAGTTCTTC. Amino acids: CVITPSRGGYNEQFF.

This clonotype came up many times. This rearrangement joins TRBV6-2 or TRBV6-3 to TRBJ2-1; the D call may be TRBD1 or TRBD2 (5 bases each). This CDR3 region has 15 residues. Trimming removed 6 bases at V and 6 bases at J, with 18 bases between. Germline CDR1 is MNHEY and CDR2 is SVGEGT. The CDR3 sequence is CASRSPSRDANEQFF. DNA for the CDR3: TGTGCCAGCAGAAGCCCCTCCCGGGACGCCAATGAGCAGTTCTTC.

In its sample, this clonotype was seen a few times. The chain couples TRBV14 to TRBJ2-1, with 7 bases fitting TRBD1. With V trimmed by 5 bases and J by 3 bases, 7 bases remained unmatched. This CDR3 is built from 15 residues. CDR1 and CDR2 (germline): SGHDN, FVKESK. CDR3 protein: CASSVRDRIYNEQFF. CDR3 bases: TGTGCCAGCAGCGTCCGGGACAGAATCTACAATGAGCAGTTCTTC.